The 9 T cell receptor beta chains listed next were all sequenced from one sample in a study of tissue T cells after allogeneic stem cell transplantation. Libraries were prepared by immunoSEQ multiplex PCR; TCRdb keeps only in-frame clonotypes and omits some of them. This sample yields about 5,800 clones, of which roughly half are seen a single time; 2.5% to 3.5% belongs to the top ten. Described time point: mouse harvest day 7 after allogeneic transplant. Tail vein injection delivered 10^7 T-cell-depleted bone marrow cells and 10^6 splenic CD5+ T cells. Sequenced sample: skin. The origin of the receptors is a female BALB/c mouse given C57BL/6 T cells with graft-versus-host disease after an allogeneic hematopoietic cell transplant.

Regarding this clone: Gene names and germline match the mouse. CDR3 DNA (partial): TGTGCCAGCAGATTCCGGGACAAAAATTCTGGAAATACGCTCTAT. It encodes CASRFRDKNSGNTLY. The full-length CDR3 reads as CASRFRDKNSGNTLYF. The rearrangement joins TRBV15 to TRBJ1-3; possible D gene TRBD1, 6 bases. The read finishes 1 residue shy of the CDR3 end, and the germline J gene is used to complete it. This CDR3 contains 16 residues. Germline V gives CDR1 SGHND, CDR2 FRSKSL. V was shortened by 6 bases and J by 0 bases, with 15 bases between the two germline ends.

Notes on this clone: Mouse names are used for the genes. The CDR3 end is not reached by the read, which stops 1 residue before it; the germline J gene fills it in. The J gene is TRBJ1-1, the V gene TRBV26; no clear D. This CDR3 contains 13 residues. The germline CDR1 and CDR2 sequences are KGHPV and FQNQEV (reference sequence). The germline V and J ends were trimmed by 2 bases and 1 base, with 5 bases remaining between them. The part of the CDR3 DNA that was read is TGTGCCAGCAGTCTGACCACGAACACAGAAGTCTTC. As protein: CASSLTTNTEVF. The CDR3 as a whole reads CASSLTTNTEVFF.

This clone was observed a few times. The gene symbols are mouse symbols. The CDR3 end lies 1 residue beyond the end of the read and is filled in from the germline J gene. The chain employs TRBV13-1 and TRBJ1-5; TRBD1 matches at 8 bases. This CDR3 has 13 amino acids. Per the germline V gene, CDR1 is NSHNY and CDR2 is SYGAGN. The V segment lost 0 bases and the J segment 8 bases; nucleotides outside the gene matches: 2. CDR3: CASSDAGGLAPLF. Incomplete CDR3 DNA: TGTGCCAGCAGTGATGCAGGGGGCCTAGCTCCGCTT.

Comments on this clone: Gene names are the mouse ones. Read data end 1 residue before the CDR3 end; the end is taken from the germline J gene. The J gene is TRBJ2-4, the V gene TRBV19; tentative D call: TRBD1 (6 bases). V was cut by 4 bases and J by 3 bases, with 12 bases left in between. The CDR3 runs to 14 residues. Germline-derived CDR1 and CDR2 are FNHDT and SITEND (reference sequence). Incomplete CDR3 DNA: TGTGCCAGCAGTCTACAGGGAACGCAAAACACCTTGTAC. It encodes CASSLQGTQNTLY. The CDR3 in its entirety is CASSLQGTQNTLYF.

As regards this clone: Germline and genes here are mouse. From the germline J gene comes the end of the CDR3, since the read stops 1 residue before it. The rearrangement links TRBV23 to TRBJ2-5; the tabulated D call, TRBD2, remains unverified against the DNA. From germline, CDR1 is KGHTA and CDR2 FQNQQP. This CDR3 has 15 residues. This CDR3 reads CSSSQKDWGRDTQYF. The DNA read from the CDR3 is TGCTCCAGCAGTCAAAAGGACTGGGGGAGGGACACCCAGTAC.

A note on this clone: The gene symbols are mouse symbols. The read gets to within 1 residue of the CDR3 end, and the germline J gene fills in the rest. The chain is built from TRBV3 and TRBJ2-7; the match to TRBD2 covers 12 bases. This CDR3 region has 16 residues. The V segment lost 4 bases and the J segment 0 bases; nucleotides outside the gene matches: 4. Germline V lookup: CDR1 SNHLY, CDR2 FYNGKV (reference sequence). This CDR3 reads CASSSGLGGNSYEQYF. The CDR3 DNA, read in part, is TGTGCCAGCAGCTCAGGACTGGGGGGGAACTCCTATGAACAGTAC.

This clone was found a few times. Germline and genes here are mouse. The read gets to within 1 residue of the CDR3 end, and the germline J gene fills in the rest. The chain couples TRBV2 to TRBJ2-7; the D gene could be TRBD1 or TRBD2 (5 bases each). Trimming removed 4 bases from V and 6 bases from J, with 10 bases in between. Germline V gene lookup returns CDR1 LGHNA and CDR2 YSYQKL. CDR3 length: 12 amino acids. The sequenced CDR3 bases are TGTGCCAGCAGCCCTCCCGGGACTGAACAGTAC. Protein sequence: CASSPPGTEQY. The entire CDR3 reads CASSPPGTEQYF.

Of note for this clone: Gene and germline names: mouse. CDR3 loop: CASSGDLNTGQLYF. The DNA read from the CDR3 is TGTGCCAGCAGCGGGGACTTAAACACCGGGCAGCTCTAC. The rearrangement joins TRBV2 to TRBJ2-2, with D possibly being TRBD2 (6 bases). The read ends 1 residue before the CDR3 terminus; that terminus is restored from the germline J gene. The germline V gene has CDR1 LGHNA and CDR2 YSYQKL. The CDR3 is made up of 14 amino acids. The germline V and J ends were trimmed by 5 bases and 1 base, with 8 bases remaining between them.

A word on this clone: These gene names are mouse names. The CDR3 end lies 1 residue beyond the end of the read and is filled in from the germline J gene. V gene TRBV26 combines with J gene TRBJ2-4; perhaps TRBD2 as D (6 bases). CDR3 length: 15 amino acids. The germline V gene has CDR1 KGHPV and CDR2 FQNQEV (reference sequence). Deletions cut 0 bases from V and 4 bases from J, with 11 bases between. CDR3 bases read: TGTGCCAGCAGTCTGTCGAGGGCTGGGGAAAACACCTTGTAC. Translated, it gives CASSLSRAGENTLY. The whole CDR3 protein is CASSLSRAGENTLYF.